This TCR beta chain was sequenced in a study of cytomegalovirus exposure and HLA in healthy donors. Both 60 Vbeta primers and 13 Jbeta primers went into the PCR. Some clones are missing from TCRdb's copy, which holds only in-frame ones; the method was immunoSEQ multiplex PCR. The repertoire holds about 180,000 clones, with roughly four fifths as singletons. This CDR3 spans 16 amino acids. The germline CDR1 and CDR2 sequences are LGHNA and YSLEER. The trim removed 3 bases at V and 5 bases at J, leaving 9 bases unmatched. The clonotype was recovered from a female donor in good health and CMV-seronegative. Sequencing input: PBMCs. The chain links TRBV4-3 to TRBJ1-1; TRBD1 matches at 10 bases. DNA for the CDR3: TGCGCCAGCAGCCACCTCGGACAGGGGGACGGGACTGAAGCTTTCTTT. Protein sequence: CASSHLGQGDGTEAFF.